One sample yielded the 21 T cell receptor beta chains listed below, sequenced in a study of shared clonotypes between healthy human individuals. Only in-frame clones appear in the TCRdb table, and some are missing; sequencing was by immunoSEQ multiplex PCR. The sample holds around 560,000 clones, around 95% seen once. CD45RO negativity and positive selection for CCR7 defined naive CD8 cells, a population that excluded terminally differentiated effector memory CD45RA+ cells. Sequenced: naive CD8+ T cells sorted from blood. These receptors originate from a woman in her twenties or thirties in good health.

The J gene is TRBJ2-3, the V gene TRBV19, with TRBD1 as a possible D gene (6 bases). Trimming cost V 8 bases and J 0 bases, with 12 bases left between them. The V gene's germline CDR1 is LNHDA and CDR2 SQIVND (reference sequence). This CDR3 is built from 14 residues. The CDR3 protein is CASGTLTSTDTQYF. In DNA form, the CDR3 reads TGTGCCAGTGGGACACTGACTAGCACAGATACGCAGTATTTT.

This chain connects TRBV4-1 to TRBJ2-1; TRBD1 matches at 10 bases. The length of the CDR3 is 14 residues. Germline V CDR1 and CDR2: MGHRA, YSYEKL. V lost 10 bases to trimming and J lost 5 bases; unmatched junction nucleotides: 8. The CDR3 DNA reads as TGCGCCACCTCCCTGACAGGGGGCCACAATGAGCAGTTCTTC. It is translated as CATSLTGGHNEQFF.

The chain employs TRBV27 and TRBJ1-4, with D hard to call. This CDR3 contains 14 residues. Germline V gene data show CDR1 as MNHEY and CDR2 as SMNVEV (reference sequence). Trimming removed 2 bases from V and 6 bases from J, with 10 bases in between. CDR3 DNA sequence: TGTGCCAGCAGTTTAGTGGGAGGCCATGAAAAACTGTTTTTT. Translating gives CASSLVGGHEKLFF. Supplemented by reference TRBV27 and TRBJ1-4, the full variable domain reads EAQVTQNPRYLITVTGKKLTVTCSQNMNHEYMSWYRQDPGLGLRQIYYSMNVEVTDKGDVPEGYKVSRKEKRNFPLILESPSPNQTSLYFCASSLVGGHEKLFFGSGTQLSVL.

The J gene is TRBJ2-1, the V gene TRBV7-3; 11 bases align to TRBD2. CDR1 and CDR2 from the germline V gene are SGHTA and FQGTGA. V lost 1 base and J lost 8; bases outside the gene matches: 7. The CDR3 loop spans 16 amino acids. The CDR3 DNA reads as TGTGCCAGCAGCTTAAAAAGACTAGCGGGAAGGGATGAGCAGTTCTTC. This gives the protein CASSLKRLAGRDEQFF.

This clone occurred once. This chain links TRBV6-5 with TRBJ2-7, with D unclear. The V gene's germline CDR1 is MNHEY and CDR2 SVGAGI. V lost 10 bases to trimming and J lost 2 bases, with 9 bases between them. CDR3 length: 11 residues. For the CDR3, the DNA is TGTGCCACCAGACGGGCCTACGAGCAGTACTTC. Translated: CATRRAYEQYF.

This clone has just one count. V and J are TRBV28 and TRBJ1-2; 7 nucleotides line up with TRBD1. Germline lookup yields CDR1 MDHEN and CDR2 SYDVKM. V shed 3 bases, J shed 6 bases, and the junction held 10 bases outside the gene matches. The CDR3 runs to 15 residues. Here the CDR3 reads CASSFWAGGDNGYTF. In nucleotides, the CDR3 is TGTGCCAGCAGTTTTTGGGCAGGGGGGGACAATGGCTACACCTTC.

The chain couples TRBV7-2 to TRBJ2-7, with D possibly matching TRBD1 (7 bases). Trimming pared 5 bases from V and 4 bases from J, leaving 18 bases between. This CDR3 is built from 15 residues. The germline gives CDR1 SGHTA, CDR2 FQGNSA. CDR3 residues: CASSLGGGAGYEQYF. In DNA, the CDR3 is TGTGCCAGCAGCCTAGGGGGCGGGGCCGGTTACGAGCAGTACTTC.

The chain has TRBV7-9 and TRBJ2-5; perhaps TRBD2 as D (5 bases). With the DNA end fitting TRBJ2-7 better, the J assignment may be wrong. CDR3 length: 13 residues. CDR1 SEHNR and CDR2 FQNEAQ come from the germline V gene (reference sequence). CDR3 DNA: TGTGCCAGCAGCTTAGCGGGAGCCGGCGAGCAGTACTTC. It yields the protein CASSLAGAGEQYF.

The chain combines TRBV2 with TRBJ2-7; D not certain. V was pared by 6 bases and J by 0 bases, with 9 bases between. This CDR3 comprises 13 residues. Germline V gene data show CDR1 as SNHLY and CDR2 as FYNNEI. Written as DNA, the CDR3 is TGTGCCAGCAGCCCCGAGAGCTCCTACGAGCAGTACTTC. Its translation is CASSPESSYEQYF.

Concerning this clone itself: The same CDR3 arises from other DNA sequences in this sample as well. The chain has TRBV28 and TRBJ2-2; D is unresolved. The CDR3 spans 14 residues. With 3 bases removed from V and 0 bases from J, the gap between germline ends came to 5 bases. Germline V gene sequence: CDR1 MDHEN, CDR2 SYDVKM. For the CDR3, the DNA is TGTGCCAGCAGTTTGGCGGCGAACACCGGGGAGCTGTTTTTT. Translating gives CASSLAANTGELFF.

The V and J genes are TRBV4-1 and TRBJ1-2; D gene ambiguous. Trimming took 1 base from V and 5 from J, leaving 11 bases between them. The CDR3 totals 14 residues. Germline values: CDR1 MGHRA, CDR2 YSYEKL. CDR3 bases: TGCGCCAGCAGCCAAGGTTTAACCGAGTATGGCTACACCTTC. The encoded protein is CASSQGLTEYGYTF.

The J gene is TRBJ2-1, the V gene TRBV19; 10 positions agree with TRBD2. The CDR3 is 14 residues long. Trimming took 4 bases from V and 6 from J; bases not matched to a gene: 3. Germline CDR1 reads LNHDA; CDR2 reads SQIVND (reference sequence). The CDR3: CASSSSGRPNEQFF. CDR3 DNA: TGTGCCAGTAGTAGTAGCGGGAGGCCCAATGAGCAGTTCTTC.

The V call is TRBV2, the J call TRBJ2-7, with TRBD2 as a possible D gene (5 bases). This CDR3 has 13 residues. CDR1 is SNHLY, CDR2 FYNNEI, per germline. The V end was cut by 6 bases, the J end by 0 bases, with 9 bases between. In nucleotides, the CDR3 is TGTGCCAGCAGGGACTCTCTCTCCTACGAGCAGTACTTC. It encodes CASRDSLSYEQYF.

The gene calls are TRBV2 and TRBJ1-1; possible D gene TRBD1, 6 bases. V was shortened by 10 bases and J by 4 bases, with 22 bases between the two germline ends. In germline, CDR1 is SNHLY, CDR2 FYNNEI. The CDR3 extends over 15 amino acids. The CDR3 spells CAIYEWGAEGTEAFF. CDR3 sequence (DNA): TGTGCCATTTACGAGTGGGGGGCTGAGGGCACTGAAGCTTTCTTT.

With respect to this clone: The same CDR3 can be traced to other DNA sequences in this sample. CDR3 DNA: TGTGCCTGGAGCGAGGGTTTTAGCAATCAGCCCCAGCATTTT. As protein: CAWSEGFSNQPQHF. This chain uses TRBV30 with TRBJ1-5; D unclear. CDR1 is GTSNPN and CDR2 is SVGIG in the germline V gene (reference sequence). Trimming shortened V by 3 bases and J by 0 bases, and 9 bases separated the two germline ends. The CDR3 runs to 14 residues.

The V call is TRBV20-1, the J call TRBJ2-5; D might be TRBD1 (5 bases). The end of the DNA fits TRBJ2-7 better, so the J call may be wrong. CDR3 length: 11 amino acids. Germline CDR1 reads DFQATT; CDR2 reads SNEGSKA (reference sequence). The CDR3 sequence: CSAPRQLEQYF. CDR3 in DNA: TGCAGTGCCCCTAGACAGCTCGAGCAGTACTTC.

This chain links TRBV28 with TRBJ2-2; possible D gene TRBD1, 6 bases. CDR1 and CDR2 from the germline V gene are MDHEN and SYDVKM. The CDR3 is 15 residues long. V was pared by 2 bases and J by 4 bases, with 11 bases between. The CDR3 loop reads CASSLQGYGTGELFF. The DNA for the CDR3 is TGTGCCAGCAGTTTACAGGGGTATGGCACCGGGGAGCTGTTTTTT.

Notes on this clone: The identical CDR3 is also encoded by other nucleotide sequences in the sample. The V call is TRBV27, the J call TRBJ2-7, with D tentatively TRBD1 (5 bases). The CDR3 has 13 amino acids. With 3 bases removed from V and 1 base from J, the gap between germline ends came to 7 bases. Germline assignment: CDR1 MNHEY and CDR2 SMNVEV (reference sequence). The DNA for the CDR3 is TGTGCCAGCAGTTTGGGGCTGTCCTACGAGCAGTACTTC. Translation gives CASSLGLSYEQYF.

The gene calls are TRBV28 and TRBJ1-2; D unresolved. CDR3 length equals 15 residues. The germline V gene has CDR1 MDHEN and CDR2 SYDVKM. V was clipped by 5 bases and J by 1 base, with 14 bases between them. The CDR3 loop is CASSPSYDINYGYTF. The CDR3 DNA is TGTGCCAGCAGTCCTTCCTATGATATTAACTATGGCTACACCTTC.

This clone showed up just once. This sequence joins TRBV15 and TRBJ2-1, with TRBD2 matching over 10 bases. V trimming: 5 bases; J trimming: 8 bases; junction bases outside the gene matches: 18. CDR1 and CDR2 (germline): LNHNV, YYDKDF (reference sequence). This CDR3 has 18 residues. The CDR3 bases are TGTGCCACCAGCTCAACCGCAGAGGGACTAGCGTTTCACGATGAGCAGTTCTTC. Amino acids: CATSSTAEGLAFHDEQFF.

The V gene is TRBV11-3, the J gene TRBJ1-3, with no clear D. Trimming removed 6 bases from V and 0 bases from J, with 12 bases in between. Germline V gives CDR1 SGHNT, CDR2 YENEEA. There are 15 residues in the CDR3. This chain's CDR3 is CASRETEISGNTIYF. The CDR3 DNA is TGTGCCAGCAGAGAAACAGAGATCTCTGGAAACACCATATATTTT.